The rows below give T cell receptor beta chains drawn from one sample of a study of shared clonotypes between healthy human individuals. Here immunoSEQ multiplex PCR was the method, and the copy in TCRdb shows in-frame clones only, minus some. The repertoire holds some 2.1 million clones, with over 85% as singletons. Sequencing was performed on naive CD8+ T cells sorted from blood. Receptors originate from a man younger than 30 in good health. CDR3s include the opening cysteine and the closing phenylalanine or tryptophan. A D gene is named only where the DNA matches it firmly. The size field is filled for only some rows; it gives once, few, many or a size class.

D gene: TRBD1; V gene: TRBV5-1; J gene: TRBJ1-2; clone size: -; CDR3 protein: CASSLEGQPEFEGYTF; CDR3 DNA: TGCGCCAGCAGCTTGGAGGGACAGCCCGAGTTTGAGGGCTACACCTTC
D gene: -; V gene: TRBV28; J gene: TRBJ2-1; clone size: once; CDR3 protein: CASSLGGANEQFF; CDR3 DNA: TGTGCCAGCAGTTTAGGGGGGGCGAATGAGCAGTTCTTC
D gene: -; V gene: TRBV4-1; J gene: TRBJ1-3; clone size: -; CDR3 protein: CASSQVRALTAGNTIYF; CDR3 DNA: TGCGCCAGCAGCCAAGTGCGAGCTTTAACAGCAGGAAACACCATATATTTT
D gene: TRBD1; V gene: TRBV5-6; J gene: TRBJ2-5; clone size: -; CDR3 protein: CASSPGQEETQYF; CDR3 DNA: TGTGCCAGCAGCCCCGGACAGGAAGAGACCCAGTACTTC
D gene: -; V gene: TRBV7-2; J gene: TRBJ1-1; clone size: -; CDR3 protein: CASSPRGTPAFF; CDR3 DNA: TGTGCCAGCAGCCCTAGAGGGACTCCAGCTTTCTTT
D gene: TRBD1; V gene: TRBV2; J gene: TRBJ2-7; clone size: -; CDR3 protein: CASFDRDSDYEQYF; CDR3 DNA: TGTGCCAGTTTTGACAGGGATAGTGACTACGAGCAGTACTTC
D gene: -; V gene: TRBV5-4; J gene: TRBJ2-7; clone size: once; CDR3 protein: CASSTPGQDFAYEQYF; CDR3 DNA: TGTGCCAGCAGCACCCCGGGGCAGGATTTCGCCTACGAGCAGTACTTC
D gene: -; V gene: TRBV7-9; J gene: TRBJ1-2; clone size: -; CDR3 protein: CASSLALAGRWGYTF; CDR3 DNA: TGTGCCAGCAGCTTAGCGCTGGCAGGCCGGTGGGGCTACACCTTC
D gene: -; V gene: TRBV6-6; J gene: TRBJ1-4; clone size: -; CDR3 protein: CASSYFSAGENEKLFF; CDR3 DNA: TGTGCCAGCAGTTACTTTTCCGCAGGGGAGAATGAAAAACTGTTTTTT
D gene: -; V gene: TRBV27; J gene: TRBJ2-7; clone size: -; CDR3 protein: CASSLGGPGGASEQYF; CDR3 DNA: TGTGCCAGCAGTTTAGGAGGCCCCGGGGGCGCGTCCGAGCAGTACTTC
D gene: -; V gene: TRBV27; J gene: TRBJ2-7; clone size: -; CDR3 protein: CASSLSVPGDYEQYF; CDR3 DNA: TGTGCCAGCAGTTTATCGGTTCCAGGGGACTACGAGCAGTACTTC
D gene: -; V gene: TRBV7-3; J gene: TRBJ1-1; clone size: -; CDR3 protein: CASSPVPNTEAFF; CDR3 DNA: TGTGCCAGCAGCCCCGTTCCGAACACTGAAGCTTTCTTT
D gene: -; V gene: TRBV6-5; J gene: TRBJ1-6; clone size: few; CDR3 protein: CASSTGNSPLHF; CDR3 DNA: TGTGCCAGCAGTACCGGAAATTCACCCCTCCACTTT
D gene: -; V gene: TRBV28; J gene: TRBJ1-3; clone size: -; CDR3 protein: CASQPDGNTIYF; CDR3 DNA: TGTGCCAGCCAGCCGGATGGAAACACCATATATTTT
D gene: -; V gene: TRBV2; J gene: TRBJ1-1; clone size: -; CDR3 protein: CASSVSLGNTEAFF; CDR3 DNA: TGTGCCAGCAGTGTCTCACTGGGGAACACTGAAGCTTTCTTT
D gene: -; V gene: TRBV13; J gene: TRBJ2-2; clone size: -; CDR3 protein: CASSPRWTGELFF; CDR3 DNA: TGTGCCAGCAGCCCCAGGTGGACCGGGGAGCTGTTTTTT
D gene: -; V gene: TRBV29-1; J gene: TRBJ2-5; clone size: -; CDR3 protein: CSVVGAIQETQYF; CDR3 DNA: TGCAGCGTTGTAGGGGCGATCCAAGAGACCCAGTACTTC
D gene: -; V gene: TRBV5-1; J gene: TRBJ1-1; clone size: -; CDR3 protein: CASSPLGPESMNTEAFF; CDR3 DNA: TGCGCCAGCAGCCCCCTGGGGCCAGAGAGTATGAACACTGAAGCTTTCTTT
D gene: -; V gene: TRBV6-5; J gene: TRBJ1-3; clone size: -; CDR3 protein: CAVGTGSGNTIYF; CDR3 DNA: TGTGCCGTCGGTACAGGGAGTGGAAACACCATATATTTT
D gene: -; V gene: TRBV4-1; J gene: TRBJ1-2; clone size: -; CDR3 protein: CASSQGANYGYTF; CDR3 DNA: TGCGCCAGCAGCCAAGGCGCGAACTATGGCTACACCTTC
D gene: TRBD1; V gene: TRBV28; J gene: TRBJ1-4; clone size: once; CDR3 protein: CASQEGANEKLFF; CDR3 DNA: TGTGCCAGCCAAGAGGGGGCGAATGAAAAACTGTTTTTT
D gene: -; V gene: TRBV7-9; J gene: TRBJ1-1; clone size: -; CDR3 protein: CASSFTTGLNTEAFF; CDR3 DNA: TGTGCCAGCAGCTTCACTACAGGGTTGAACACTGAAGCTTTCTTT
D gene: -; V gene: TRBV27; J gene: TRBJ1-2; clone size: once; CDR3 protein: CASSGQLNYGYTF; CDR3 DNA: TGTGCCAGCAGTGGACAGCTTAACTATGGCTACACCTTC
D gene: TRBD2; V gene: TRBV27; J gene: TRBJ2-7; clone size: -; CDR3 protein: CASSLEAGVLPYEQYF; CDR3 DNA: TGTGCCAGCAGTTTAGAGGCGGGGGTCCTTCCCTACGAGCAGTACTTC
D gene: TRBD1; V gene: TRBV27; J gene: TRBJ1-3; clone size: -; CDR3 protein: CASSLQLNRQRDRQGNTIYF; CDR3 DNA: TGTGCCAGCAGTTTACAACTGAACCGCCAAAGGGACAGGCAAGGGAACACCATATATTTT